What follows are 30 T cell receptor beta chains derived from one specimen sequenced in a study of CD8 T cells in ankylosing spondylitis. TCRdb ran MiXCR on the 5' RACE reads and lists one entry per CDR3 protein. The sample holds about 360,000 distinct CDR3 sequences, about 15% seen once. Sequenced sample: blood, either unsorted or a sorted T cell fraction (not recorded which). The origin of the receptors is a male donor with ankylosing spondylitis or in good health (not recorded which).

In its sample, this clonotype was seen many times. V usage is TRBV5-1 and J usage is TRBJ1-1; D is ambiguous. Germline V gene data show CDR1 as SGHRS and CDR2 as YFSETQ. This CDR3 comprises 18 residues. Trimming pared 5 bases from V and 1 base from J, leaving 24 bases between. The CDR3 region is CASRNTVQTFTPNTEAFF. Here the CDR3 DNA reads TGCGCCAGCAGGAATACAGTCCAAACCTTTACCCCGAACACTGAAGCTTTCTTT. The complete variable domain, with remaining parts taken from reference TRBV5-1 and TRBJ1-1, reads KAGVTQTPRYLIKTRGQQVTLSCSPISGHRSVSWYQQTPGQGLQFLFEYFSETQRNKGNFPGRFSGRQFSNSRSEMNVSTLELGDSALYLCASRNTVQTFTPNTEAFFGQGTRLTVV.

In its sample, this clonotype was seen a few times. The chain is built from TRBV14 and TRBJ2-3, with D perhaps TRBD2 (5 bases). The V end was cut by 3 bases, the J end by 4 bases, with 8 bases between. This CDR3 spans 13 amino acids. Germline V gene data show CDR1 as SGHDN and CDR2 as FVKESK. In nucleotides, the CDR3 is TGTGCCAGCAGCCAGCGGAGGCCAGATACGCAGTATTTT. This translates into CASSQRRPDTQYF. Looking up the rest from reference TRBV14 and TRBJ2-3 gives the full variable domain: EAGVTQFPSHSVIEKGQTVTLRCDPISGHDNLYWYRRVMGKEIKFLLHFVKESKQDESGMPNNRFLAERTGGTYSTLKVQPAELEDSGVYFCASSQRRPDTQYFGPGTRLTVL.

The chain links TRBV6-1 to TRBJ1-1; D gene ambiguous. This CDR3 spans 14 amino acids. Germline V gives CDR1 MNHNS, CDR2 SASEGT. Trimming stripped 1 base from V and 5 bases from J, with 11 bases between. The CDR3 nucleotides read TGTGCCAGCAGTGAAGGGTTCCGACCAACTGAAGCTTTCTTT. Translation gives CASSEGFRPTEAFF.

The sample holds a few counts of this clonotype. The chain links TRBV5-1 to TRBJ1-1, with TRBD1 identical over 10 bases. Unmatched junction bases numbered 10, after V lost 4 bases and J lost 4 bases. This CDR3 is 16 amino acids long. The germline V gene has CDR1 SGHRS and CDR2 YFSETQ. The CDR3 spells CASSDSTGGGITEAFF. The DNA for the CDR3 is TGCGCCAGCAGCGACTCGACAGGGGGCGGTATCACTGAAGCTTTCTTT.

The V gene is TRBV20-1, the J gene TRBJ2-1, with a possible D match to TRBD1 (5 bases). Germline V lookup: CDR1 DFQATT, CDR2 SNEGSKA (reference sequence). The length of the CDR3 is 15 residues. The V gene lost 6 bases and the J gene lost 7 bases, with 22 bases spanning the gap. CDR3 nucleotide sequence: TGCAGTGCGATCCGCCCAAGGACAAGTGGAAATGAGCAGTTCTTC. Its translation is CSAIRPRTSGNEQFF.

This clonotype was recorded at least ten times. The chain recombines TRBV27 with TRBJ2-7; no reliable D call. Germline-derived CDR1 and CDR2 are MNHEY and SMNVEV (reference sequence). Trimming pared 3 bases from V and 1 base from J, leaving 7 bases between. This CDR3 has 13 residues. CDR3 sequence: CASSLAPSYEQYF. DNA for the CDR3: TGTGCCAGCAGTTTGGCACCGTCCTACGAGCAGTACTTC.

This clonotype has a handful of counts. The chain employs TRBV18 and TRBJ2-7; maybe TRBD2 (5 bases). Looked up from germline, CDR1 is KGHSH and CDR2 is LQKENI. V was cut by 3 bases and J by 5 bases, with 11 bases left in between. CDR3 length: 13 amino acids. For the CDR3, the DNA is TGTGCCAGCTCACCGGCGGGTTTGAACGAGCAGTACTTC. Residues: CASSPAGLNEQYF.

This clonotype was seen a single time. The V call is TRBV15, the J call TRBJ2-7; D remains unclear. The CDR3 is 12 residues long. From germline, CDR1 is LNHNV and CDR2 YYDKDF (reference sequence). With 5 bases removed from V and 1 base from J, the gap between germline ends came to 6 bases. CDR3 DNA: TGTGCCACCAGCTCCGGATCCTACGAGCAGTACTTC. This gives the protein CATSSGSYEQYF.

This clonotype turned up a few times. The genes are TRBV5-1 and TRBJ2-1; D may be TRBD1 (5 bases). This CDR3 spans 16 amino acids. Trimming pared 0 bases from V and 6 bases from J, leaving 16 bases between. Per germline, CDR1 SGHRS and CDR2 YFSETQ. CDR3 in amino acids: CASSLVVREVGNEQFF. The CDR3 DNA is TGCGCCAGCAGCTTGGTGGTCAGGGAAGTAGGCAATGAGCAGTTCTTC.

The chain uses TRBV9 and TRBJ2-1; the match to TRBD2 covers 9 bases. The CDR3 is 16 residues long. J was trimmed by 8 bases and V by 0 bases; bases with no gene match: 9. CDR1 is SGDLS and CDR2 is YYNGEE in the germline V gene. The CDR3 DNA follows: TGTGCCAGCAGCGTAGTAGAGGGGGTAGCGGGAGATGAGCAGTTCTTC. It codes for CASSVVEGVAGDEQFF.

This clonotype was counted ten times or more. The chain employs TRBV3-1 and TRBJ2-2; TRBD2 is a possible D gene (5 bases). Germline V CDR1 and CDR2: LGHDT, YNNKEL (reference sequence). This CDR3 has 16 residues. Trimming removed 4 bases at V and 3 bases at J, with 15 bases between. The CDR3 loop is CASSRPTGIHTGELFF. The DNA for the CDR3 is TGTGCCAGCAGCCGGCCGACGGGGATACACACCGGGGAGCTGTTTTTT.

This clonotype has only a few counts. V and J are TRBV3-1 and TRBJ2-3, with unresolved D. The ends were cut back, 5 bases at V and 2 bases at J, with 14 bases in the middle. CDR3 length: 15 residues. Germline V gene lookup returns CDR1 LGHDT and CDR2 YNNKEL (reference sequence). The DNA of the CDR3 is TGTGCCAGCAGCGGCGGTGGCGGCAACACAGATACGCAGTATTTT. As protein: CASSGGGGNTDTQYF.

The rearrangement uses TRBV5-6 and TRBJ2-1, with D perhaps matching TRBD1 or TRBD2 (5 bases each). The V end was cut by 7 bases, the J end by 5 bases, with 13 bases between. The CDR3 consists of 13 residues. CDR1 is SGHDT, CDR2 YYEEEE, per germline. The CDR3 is CASVRGANNEQFF. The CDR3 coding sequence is TGTGCCAGCGTCCGAGGGGCCAACAATGAGCAGTTCTTC.

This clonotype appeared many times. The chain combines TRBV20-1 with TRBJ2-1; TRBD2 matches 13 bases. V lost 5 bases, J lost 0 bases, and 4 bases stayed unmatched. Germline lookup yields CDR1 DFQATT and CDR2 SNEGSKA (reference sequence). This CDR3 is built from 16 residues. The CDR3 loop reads CSAPGLAGSSYNEQFF. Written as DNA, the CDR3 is TGCAGTGCTCCGGGACTAGCGGGAAGCTCCTACAATGAGCAGTTCTTC.

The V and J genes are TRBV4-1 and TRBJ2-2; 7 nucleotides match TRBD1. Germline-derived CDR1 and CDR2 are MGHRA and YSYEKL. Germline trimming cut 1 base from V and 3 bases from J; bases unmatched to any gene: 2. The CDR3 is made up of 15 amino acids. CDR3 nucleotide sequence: TGCGCCAGCAGCCAAGGAGACAGGGACACCGGGGAGCTGTTTTTT. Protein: CASSQGDRDTGELFF.

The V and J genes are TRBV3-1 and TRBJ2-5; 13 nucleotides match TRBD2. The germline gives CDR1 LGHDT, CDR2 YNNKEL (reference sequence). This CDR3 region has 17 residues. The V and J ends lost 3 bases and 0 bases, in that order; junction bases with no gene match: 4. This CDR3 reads CASSHHGLAGDQETQYF. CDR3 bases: TGTGCCAGCAGCCACCACGGACTAGCGGGGGACCAAGAGACCCAGTACTTC.

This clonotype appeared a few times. CDR3 nucleotide sequence: TGTGCCAGCAGCTTAGTTTTTGGGTTCGACCAATTGAACACTGAAGCTTTCTTT. Encoded protein: CASSLVFGFDQLNTEAFF. V and J are TRBV11-2 and TRBJ1-1; no clear D gene. The CDR3 sequence is 18 residues long. Germline values: CDR1 SGHAT, CDR2 FQNNGV. The V end was cut by 1 base, the J end by 0 bases, with 18 bases between.

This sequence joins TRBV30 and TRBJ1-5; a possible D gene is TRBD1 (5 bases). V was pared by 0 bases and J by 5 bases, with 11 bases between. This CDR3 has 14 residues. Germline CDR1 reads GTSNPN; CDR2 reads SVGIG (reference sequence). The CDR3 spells CAWSVIGVDQPQHF. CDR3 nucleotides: TGTGCCTGGAGTGTAATAGGGGTCGATCAGCCCCAGCATTTT.

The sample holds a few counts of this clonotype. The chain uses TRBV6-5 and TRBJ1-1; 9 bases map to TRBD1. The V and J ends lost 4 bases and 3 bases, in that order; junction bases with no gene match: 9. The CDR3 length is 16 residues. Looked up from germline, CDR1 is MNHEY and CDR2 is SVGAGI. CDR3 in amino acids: CASSSSRDRVYTEAFF. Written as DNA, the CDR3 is TGTGCCAGCAGTTCCAGCCGGGACAGGGTTTACACTGAAGCTTTCTTT.

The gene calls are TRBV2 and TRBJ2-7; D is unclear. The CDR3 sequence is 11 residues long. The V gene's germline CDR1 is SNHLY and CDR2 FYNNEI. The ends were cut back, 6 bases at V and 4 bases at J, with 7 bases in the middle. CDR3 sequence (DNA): TGTGCCAGCAGGTCTTGGTACGAGCAGTACTTC. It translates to CASRSWYEQYF.

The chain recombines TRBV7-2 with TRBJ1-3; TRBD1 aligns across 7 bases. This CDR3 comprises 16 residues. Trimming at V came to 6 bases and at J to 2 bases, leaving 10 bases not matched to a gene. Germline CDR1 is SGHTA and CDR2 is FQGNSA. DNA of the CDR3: TGTGCCAGCAGATTAAGCCCTGACAGGGCTGGAAACACCATATATTTT. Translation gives CASRLSPDRAGNTIYF.

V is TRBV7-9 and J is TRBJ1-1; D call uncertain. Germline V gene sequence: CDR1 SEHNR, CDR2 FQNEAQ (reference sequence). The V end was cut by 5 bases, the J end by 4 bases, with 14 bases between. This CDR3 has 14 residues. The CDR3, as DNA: TGTGCCAGCAGCGCCCGTGAGGGAGGCACTGAAGCTTTCTTT. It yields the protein CASSAREGGTEAFF. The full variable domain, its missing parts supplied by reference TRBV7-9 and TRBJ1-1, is DTGVSQNPRHKITKRGQNVTFRCDPISEHNRLYWYRQTLGQGPEFLTYFQNEAQLEKSRLLSDRFSAERPKGSFSTLEIQRTEQGDSAMYLCASSAREGGTEAFFGQGTRLTVV.

The CDR3 DNA reads as TGCAGTGCTATGGGAAACTATGGCTACACCTTC. The encoded protein is CSAMGNYGYTF. V is TRBV20-1 and J is TRBJ1-2, with D uncertain. The CDR3 spans 11 residues. CDR1 is DFQATT, CDR2 SNEGSKA, per germline (reference sequence). Trimming cost V 4 bases and J 2 bases, with 5 bases left between them.

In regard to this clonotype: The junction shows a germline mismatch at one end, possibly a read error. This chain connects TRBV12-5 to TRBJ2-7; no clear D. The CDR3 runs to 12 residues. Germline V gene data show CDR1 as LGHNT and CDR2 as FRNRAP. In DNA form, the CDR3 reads TGTGCTAGTGGTTTGGGAGCCTACGGGCAGTACTTC. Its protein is CASGLGAYGQYF.

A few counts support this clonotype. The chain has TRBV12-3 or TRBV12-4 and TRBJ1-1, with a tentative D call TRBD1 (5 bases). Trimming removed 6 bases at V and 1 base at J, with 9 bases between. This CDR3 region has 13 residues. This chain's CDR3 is CASRDRANTEAFF. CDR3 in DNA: TGTGCCAGCAGAGACAGAGCGAACACTGAAGCTTTCTTT.

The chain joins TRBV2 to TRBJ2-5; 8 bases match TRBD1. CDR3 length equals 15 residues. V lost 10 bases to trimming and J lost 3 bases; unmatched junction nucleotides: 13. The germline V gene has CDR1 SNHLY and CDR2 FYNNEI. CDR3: CATGPDRGRKETQYF. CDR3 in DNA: TGTGCCACCGGCCCTGACAGGGGAAGAAAAGAGACCCAGTACTTC.

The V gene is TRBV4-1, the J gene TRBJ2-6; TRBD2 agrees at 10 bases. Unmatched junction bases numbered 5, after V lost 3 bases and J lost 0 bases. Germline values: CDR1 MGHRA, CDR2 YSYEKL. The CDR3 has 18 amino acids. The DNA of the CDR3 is TGCGCCAGCAGCCACAGGGCTAGCGGGAGCTCTGGGGCCAACGTCCTGACTTTC. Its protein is CASSHRASGSSGANVLTF.

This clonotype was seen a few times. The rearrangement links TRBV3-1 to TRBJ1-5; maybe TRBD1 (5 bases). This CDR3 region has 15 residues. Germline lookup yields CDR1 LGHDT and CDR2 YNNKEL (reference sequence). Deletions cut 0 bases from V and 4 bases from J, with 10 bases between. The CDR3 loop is CASSQDNRRNQPQHF. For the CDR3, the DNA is TGTGCCAGCAGCCAAGACAACAGGAGAAATCAGCCCCAGCATTTT.

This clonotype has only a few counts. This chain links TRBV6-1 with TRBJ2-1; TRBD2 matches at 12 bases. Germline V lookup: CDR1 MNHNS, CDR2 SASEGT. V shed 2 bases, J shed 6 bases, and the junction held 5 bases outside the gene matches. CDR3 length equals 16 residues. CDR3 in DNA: TGTGCCAGCAGTGAACGGCCTAGCGGGAGGGGCAATGAGCAGTTCTTC. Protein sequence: CASSERPSGRGNEQFF.

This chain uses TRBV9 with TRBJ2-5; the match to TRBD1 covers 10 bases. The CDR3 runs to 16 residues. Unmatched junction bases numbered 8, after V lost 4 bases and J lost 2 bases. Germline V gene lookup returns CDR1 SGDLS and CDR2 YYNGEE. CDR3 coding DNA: TGTGCCAGCAGCCCGAAGAGGGACAGGGGACAAGAGACCCAGTACTTC. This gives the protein CASSPKRDRGQETQYF. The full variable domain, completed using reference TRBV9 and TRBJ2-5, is DSGVTQTPKHLITATGQRVTLRCSPRSGDLSVYWYQQSLDQGLQFLIQYYNGEERAKGNILERFSAQQFPDLHSELNLSSLELGDSALYFCASSPKRDRGQETQYFGPGTRLLVL.